This T cell receptor beta chain was identified in a study of cytomegalovirus exposure and HLA in healthy donors. This clone was found once. The antigen remains unidentified. V was pared by 4 bases and J by 2 bases, with 9 bases between. CDR1 and CDR2 (germline): SGHDN, FVKESK. The CDR3 is 13 residues long. This PCR relied on a set of 60 Vbeta primers and 13 Jbeta primers. Profiling relied on immunoSEQ multiplex PCR, and the TCRdb table lists in-frame clones only, not all of them. The sample contains about 94,000 clones, roughly three fifths of which appear only once. Study-level results: Rates of TCR association differed by HLA locus in a later analysis, with DRB1 highest and HLA-C lowest. Associated with cytomegalovirus, according to the listing, were some 150 TCR beta chains.

The specimen sequenced was PBMCs. The chain recombines TRBV14 with TRBJ2-7; no clear D. The receptor was derived from a man in his thirties or forties in good health and CMV-seronegative. The CDR3 nucleotides are TGTGCCAGCAGCCCCCCCCTTACCTACGAGCAGTACTTC. Translation: CASSPPLTYEQYF.